These T cell receptor beta chains were read from a single sample in a study of early T cells in non-severe SARS-CoV-2 infection. TCRdb ran MiXCR on the 5' RACE reads and lists one entry per CDR3 protein. The sample shows approximately 100,000 distinct CDR3 sequences, around 15% of them seen only once. The sequenced sample was whole blood. The receptor set was obtained from an adult who was a healthcare worker with PCR-confirmed SARS-CoV-2 infection or an uninfected control (not recorded which). The CDR3 runs from the conserved cysteine through the conserved F or W. D genes are given only for firm matches. Size values are once, few and many counts, or a class for expanded clones, and some rows have none.

-	many	TRBV28	TRBJ2-2	CASSIRGRPNTGELFF	TGTGCCAGCAGCATACGGGGCAGGCCGAACACCGGGGAGCTGTTTTTT
-	-	TRBV28	TRBJ1-2	CASSWQEDYGYTF	TGTGCCAGCAGTTGGCAGGAAGACTATGGCTACACCTTC
-	-	TRBV16	TRBJ1-6	CASSPGPGRNSPLHF	TGTGCCAGCAGCCCTGGCCCAGGGAGGAATTCACCCCTCCACTTT
-	-	TRBV7-9	TRBJ2-1	CASSLEQGYNEQFF	TGTGCCAGCAGCTTAGAGCAGGGCTACAATGAGCAGTTCTTC
TRBD1	many	TRBV7-3	TRBJ1-1	CASSPQDRSEAFF	TGTGCCAGCAGCCCCCAGGACAGGAGTGAAGCTTTCTTT
-	-	TRBV11-2	TRBJ2-4	CASSISVGAGFDIQYF	TGTGCCAGCAGCATTAGCGTGGGGGCCGGGTTCGACATTCAGTACTTC
-	once	TRBV20-1	TRBJ2-3	CSVGRSADTQYF	TGCAGTGTAGGTAGATCGGCTGATACGCAGTATTTT
-	-	TRBV27	TRBJ1-6	CASSLISYNSPLHF	TGTGCCAGCAGTTTAATCTCCTATAATTCACCCCTCCACTTT
-	medium-sized	TRBV21-1	TRBJ2-7	CASSKGLGQSSYEQYF	TGTGCCAGCAGCAAAGGGCTCGGACAGTCCTCCTACGAGCAGTACTTC
TRBD2	few	TRBV5-6	TRBJ2-5	CASRGIAGASEETQYF	TGTGCCAGCAGAGGTATAGCGGGGGCTAGCGAAGAGACCCAGTACTTC
-	many	TRBV19	TRBJ2-5	CASRLKTASNQETQYF	TGTGCCAGTAGGTTGAAGACGGCAAGCAACCAAGAGACCCAGTACTTC
-	many	TRBV27	TRBJ1-5	CATRRGTDGNQPQHF	TGTGCCACTCGGCGGGGCACTGATGGCAATCAGCCCCAGCATTTT
-	-	TRBV9	TRBJ2-3	CASSVSSSEDTQYF	TGTGCCAGCAGCGTTTCTTCTAGCGAGGATACGCAGTATTTT
-	few	TRBV28	TRBJ1-2	CASLSSQLYGYTF	TGTGCCAGCCTTTCGTCCCAGCTCTATGGCTACACCTTC
TRBD2	many	TRBV28	TRBJ2-3	CASSSQAGRSPTQYF	TGTGCCAGCAGTTCACAAGCGGGGCGATCCCCTACGCAGTATTTT
-	-	TRBV6-5	TRBJ1-4	CASSYGQGRREKLFF	TGTGCCAGCAGTTACGGGCAGGGGCGCCGGGAAAAACTGTTTTTT
-	few	TRBV5-1	TRBJ1-1	CASAPSWGRNTEAFF	TGCGCCAGCGCCCCATCTTGGGGTCGGAACACTGAAGCTTTCTTT
TRBD1	-	TRBV7-9	TRBJ2-5	CASSLYDRAQETQYF	TGTGCCAGCAGCTTATACGACAGGGCGCAAGAGACCCAGTACTTC
TRBD1	many	TRBV3-1	TRBJ1-1	CASSQGQGETEAFF	TGTGCCAGCAGCCAAGGACAGGGGGAAACTGAAGCTTTCTTT
-	-	TRBV7-9	TRBJ1-2	CASSLVSVLVYGYTF	TGTGCCAGCAGCTTAGTGTCAGTTCTGGTCTATGGCTACACCTTC
-	many	TRBV29-1	TRBJ1-2	CSFVEDGYTF	TGCAGCTTTGTGGAGGATGGCTACACCTTC
-	-	TRBV18	TRBJ2-7	CASSPLSGFSYEQYF	TGTGCCAGCTCACCGCTGAGTGGTTTCTCCTACGAGCAGTACTTC
-	-	TRBV29-1	TRBJ2-7	CSVEEGASSGRSVYEQYF	TGCAGCGTTGAGGAGGGGGCATCGAGTGGGCGTTCTGTCTACGAGCAGTACTTC
TRBD2	many	TRBV7-2	TRBJ2-1	CAAAWAGGIDEQFF	TGTGCCGCCGCCTGGGCGGGGGGGATCGATGAGCAGTTCTTC
TRBD1	many	TRBV3-1	TRBJ1-6	CASTRQGVGNSPLHF	TGTGCCAGCACCCGACAGGGCGTGGGGAATTCACCCCTCCACTTT
TRBD1	-	TRBV29-1	TRBJ1-5	CSVRTGASQPQHF	TGCAGCGTTAGGACAGGGGCCAGTCAGCCCCAGCATTTT
-	-	TRBV29-1	TRBJ1-1	CSVDRGAEAFF	TGCAGCGTTGACCGGGGGGCTGAAGCTTTCTTT
TRBD1	few	TRBV6-6	TRBJ1-1	CASTTGGWTEAFF	TGTGCCAGCACAACAGGGGGTTGGACTGAAGCTTTCTTT
-	-	TRBV6-5	TRBJ1-2	CASSTQGGANYGYTF	TGTGCCAGCAGTACCCAAGGGGGAGCTAACTATGGCTACACCTTC
-	many	TRBV5-1	TRBJ1-5	CASSLMGGQGQPQHF	TGCGCCAGCAGCTTGATGGGGGGGCAAGGTCAGCCCCAGCATTTT
-	-	TRBV28	TRBJ2-2	CASSPPSAGELFF	TGTGCCAGCAGTCCACCTTCGGCCGGGGAGCTGTTTTTT
TRBD1	many	TRBV3-1	TRBJ1-6	CASSQKRQGGNSPLHF	TGTGCCAGCAGCCAAAAAAGACAGGGGGGGAATTCACCCCTCCACTTT
TRBD1	many	TRBV7-9	TRBJ2-7	CASAGGELGYEQYF	TGTGCCAGCGCAGGGGGCGAATTAGGGTACGAGCAGTACTTC
TRBD2	-	TRBV7-6	TRBJ2-2	CASRGGLAVNGELFF	TGTGCCAGCAGGGGAGGACTAGCGGTCAACGGGGAGCTGTTTTTT
TRBD1	many	TRBV20-1	TRBJ1-5	CSARVTGGGGQPQHF	TGCAGTGCTAGAGTTACAGGGGGCGGCGGACAGCCCCAGCATTTT
-	few	TRBV6-2/TRBV6-3	TRBJ1-1	CASSYGHLGGTEAFF	TGTGCCAGCAGTTATGGTCACCTTGGGGGCACTGAAGCTTTCTTT
TRBD1	few	TRBV2	TRBJ1-5	CASRGQGTGNQPQHF	TGTGCCAGCAGGGGACAGGGGACGGGCAATCAGCCCCAGCATTTT
-	many	TRBV20-1	TRBJ1-6	CSASPVGNSPLHF	TGCAGTGCTAGTCCGGTGGGAAATTCACCCCTCCACTTT
-	many	TRBV29-1	TRBJ2-2	CSVLKQGRLTGELFF	TGCAGCGTCCTAAAACAGGGTAGACTGACCGGGGAGCTGTTTTTT